The 28 T cell receptor beta chains presented below share a single source sample, sequenced in a study of lymphopenia after photon versus proton radiotherapy. Method: immunoSEQ multiplex PCR; TCRdb's copy keeps in-frame clones and lacks some. The sample carries about 12,000 clones, roughly nine tenths recorded once. The sequenced sample was peripheral blood, obtained from a patient treated with proton-based radiotherapy. The receptors shown here come from a man in his 60s with pancreatic cancer.

The rearrangement uses TRBV7-6 and TRBJ2-2; the D is unclear. The CDR3 is 16 amino acids. Per germline, CDR1 SGHVS and CDR2 FNYEAQ. V lost 5 bases, J lost 0 bases, and 13 bases lay in between. The CDR3 DNA sequence: TGTGCCAGCAGCCCCCTACCCTCAGCGAACACCGGGGAGCTGTTTTTT. Amino acid sequence: CASSPLPSANTGELFF.

The chain joins TRBV27 to TRBJ2-3, with 10 bases fitting TRBD2. Trimming removed 3 bases from V and 5 bases from J; junction bases left unmatched: 5. The CDR3 runs to 15 residues. Germline loops: CDR1 MNHEY, CDR2 SMNVEV (reference sequence). CDR3 nucleotides: TGTGCCAGCAGTTTTCGGACTAGCGGCAGAGATACGCAGTATTTT. This translates into CASSFRTSGRDTQYF.

This clone appeared a few times. V and J are TRBV27 and TRBJ2-7, with 12 bases matching TRBD1. This CDR3 comprises 16 residues. Per germline, CDR1 MNHEY and CDR2 SMNVEV (reference sequence). V shed 6 bases, J shed 4 bases, and the junction held 10 bases outside the gene matches. In DNA, the CDR3 is TGTGCCAGCAGCCGTAGGCGGGACAGGGGGCCATACGAGCAGTACTTC. Amino acid sequence: CASSRRRDRGPYEQYF.

Notes on this clone: One end of the junction varies from germline; a read error may be responsible. The genes are TRBV11-1 and TRBJ2-5, with D hard to call. The J call may not be correct, given that the DNA end is closer to TRBJ2-7. The CDR3 spans 12 residues. Germline loops: CDR1 SGHAT, CDR2 FQDESV (reference sequence). CDR3 DNA: TGTGCTAGCAGCTTCCCGGTCAACGAGCAGTACTTC. Protein product: CASSFPVNEQYF.

This clone was detected a few times. The chain combines TRBV6-1 with TRBJ1-2, with TRBD1 as a possible D gene (6 bases). The V end lost 3 bases, the J end lost 8 bases, and 13 bases lay between the germline ends. Germline V gene data show CDR1 as MNHNS and CDR2 as SASEGT. The CDR3 has 13 residues. The DNA for the CDR3 is TGTGCCAGCAGTGAGAACAGGGAGTCGGGCTACACCTTC. Translating gives CASSENRESGYTF.

The chain uses TRBV19 and TRBJ2-1; 11 bases agree with TRBD2. CDR1 LNHDA and CDR2 SQIVND come from the germline V gene (reference sequence). With V trimmed by 5 bases and J by 1 base, 7 bases remained unmatched. This CDR3 contains 17 residues. The CDR3 loop is CASSLVGLAESYNEQFF. The CDR3 DNA reads TGTGCCAGTAGTCTAGTGGGACTAGCGGAGTCCTACAATGAGCAGTTCTTC.

The chain combines TRBV29-1 with TRBJ2-7; TRBD2 agrees at 11 bases. Germline CDR1 reads SQVTM; CDR2 reads ANQGSEA. The junction had 10 bases not matched to a gene; V was cut back by 3 bases and J by 3 bases. The CDR3 covers 16 residues. The CDR3 DNA reads TGCAGCGTTGAGAACCGACTAGCGGGAAGGAACTACGAGCAGTACTTC. This gives the protein CSVENRLAGRNYEQYF.

The chain is built from TRBV11-3 and TRBJ2-1, with no clear D. V was pared by 3 bases and J by 12 bases, with 12 bases between. Per the germline V gene, CDR1 is SGHNT and CDR2 is YENEEA. The CDR3 is made up of 12 amino acids. CDR3 amino acids: CASSFGFSSQFF. CDR3 coding DNA: TGTGCCAGCAGCTTCGGATTTTCCTCGCAGTTCTTC.

J is TRBJ2-2 and V is TRBV19, with 10 positions matching TRBD2. After removal of 5 bases from V and 5 bases from J, the junction contained 8 bases not matched to a gene. This CDR3 is 16 amino acids long. Germline-derived CDR1 and CDR2 are LNHDA and SQIVND (reference sequence). The CDR3 here is CASSLQREGRTGELFF. In DNA form, the CDR3 reads TGTGCCAGTAGTCTGCAGCGGGAGGGCCGGACCGGGGAGCTGTTTTTT.

The chain uses TRBV9 and TRBJ2-1, with 10 bases aligning to TRBD2. The CDR3 extends over 14 amino acids. V was pared by 4 bases and J by 6 bases, with 4 bases of the junction left unmatched. Looked up from germline, CDR1 is SGDLS and CDR2 is YYNGEE. The CDR3 DNA reads as TGTGCCAGCAGCCCAAGGACTAGCGGCAATGAGCAGTTCTTC. Translation: CASSPRTSGNEQFF.

The rearrangement joins TRBV30 to TRBJ2-7, with 15 bases lining up with TRBD2. The CDR3 is 16 amino acids. J was trimmed by 0 bases and V by 1 base; bases with no gene match: 1. Per the germline V gene, CDR1 is GTSNPN and CDR2 is SVGIG (reference sequence). As DNA, the CDR3 is TGTGCCTGGAGTGGGACTAGCGGGAGGGCCTCCTACGAGCAGTACTTC. This translates into CAWSGTSGRASYEQYF.

V and J are TRBV28 and TRBJ2-5, with 7 bases matching TRBD2. V shed 2 bases, J shed 10 bases, and the junction held 7 bases outside the gene matches. CDR3 length: 13 amino acids. Germline V gives CDR1 MDHEN, CDR2 SYDVKM. The CDR3 bases are TGTGCCAGCAGTTTAACTAGCGCCCGAATCCAGTACTTC. Translated, it gives CASSLTSARIQYF.

The J gene is TRBJ1-3, the V gene TRBV28, with 9 bases identical to TRBD1. The CDR3 is 15 amino acids. Germline lookup yields CDR1 MDHEN and CDR2 SYDVKM. V shed 3 bases and J 5 bases; nucleotides not matched to a gene: 5. This CDR3 is CASSFGTGNRNTIYF. The CDR3 bases are TGTGCCAGCAGTTTTGGGACAGGGAATAGAAACACCATATATTTT. The full variable domain, rest sourced from reference TRBV28 and TRBJ1-3, is DVKVTQSSRYLVKRTGEKVFLECVQDMDHENMFWYRQDPGLGLRLIYFSYDVKMKEKGDIPEGYSVSREKKERFSLILESASTNQTSMYLCASSFGTGNRNTIYFGEGSWLTVV.

CDR3 bases: TGTGCCAGTTGGGGCGGCCGGACAGGGCGGGACAATGAGCAGTTCTTC. Translating it yields CASWGGRTGRDNEQFF. V and J are TRBV19 and TRBJ2-1; 8 bases align to TRBD1. The ends lost 8 bases at V and 5 bases at J; junction bases unmatched: 14. Germline V gene data show CDR1 as LNHDA and CDR2 as SQIVND (reference sequence). CDR3 length: 16 residues.

The V and J genes are TRBV29-1 and TRBJ2-2; D assignment may be TRBD1 or TRBD2 (7 bases each). Germline CDR1 is SQVTM and CDR2 is ANQGSEA. The CDR3 extends over 13 amino acids. Trimming removed 5 bases at V and 4 bases at J, with 11 bases between. The CDR3 protein is CSVQGGFTGELFF. Here the CDR3 DNA reads TGCAGCGTTCAGGGGGGGTTCACCGGGGAGCTGTTTTTT.

The CDR3 DNA follows: TGTGCCAGCAGCGTAGATCCAGCGACAGGGAGTAACTATGGCTACACCTTC. It encodes CASSVDPATGSNYGYTF. The chain recombines TRBV9 with TRBJ1-2, with 7 nucleotides matching TRBD1. The CDR3 covers 17 residues. The junction had 9 bases not matched to a gene; V was cut back by 0 bases and J by 1 base. Germline V CDR1 and CDR2: SGDLS, YYNGEE.

The chain carries TRBV6-5 and TRBJ2-3; 7 positions match TRBD1. Unmatched junction bases numbered 7, after V lost 6 bases and J lost 1 base. This CDR3 region has 15 residues. Per germline, CDR1 MNHEY and CDR2 SVGAGI. The CDR3: CASSLRGTGTDTQYF. As DNA, the CDR3 is TGTGCCAGCAGCCTCAGGGGGACGGGCACAGATACGCAGTATTTT.

In its sample, this clone was seen a few times. The rearrangement joins TRBV7-6 to TRBJ2-1, with 9 bases that match TRBD1. The J segment lost 4 bases and the V segment lost 5 bases, leaving 6 bases of the junction unmatched. The CDR3 consists of 15 residues. Germline V lookup: CDR1 SGHVS, CDR2 FNYEAQ. CDR3 protein: CASSRTGQGYNEQFF. The CDR3 nucleotides read TGTGCCAGCAGCCGCACGGGACAGGGTTACAATGAGCAGTTCTTC.

The chain uses TRBV28 and TRBJ2-2; 7 bases agree with TRBD2. CDR1 is MDHEN, CDR2 SYDVKM, per germline. J gave up 6 bases and V 6 bases, and 10 bases lay outside the gene matches. CDR3 length equals 15 residues. The CDR3 coding sequence is TGTGCCAGCAGCCCTTCGGGAGGTTTTTCCGGGGAGCTGTTTTTT. It encodes CASSPSGGFSGELFF.

J is TRBJ2-5 and V is TRBV28, with D perhaps TRBD1 (5 bases). Near its end, the DNA agrees better with TRBJ2-7, so the J call may be wrong. CDR1 is MDHEN and CDR2 is SYDVKM in the germline V gene. CDR3 length: 18 amino acids. The DNA of the CDR3 is TGTGCCAGCAAAGTTTCCTTACCGGACCGAACAGGATCCTACGAGCAGTACTTC. Amino acids: CASKVSLPDRTGSYEQYF.

This clone was observed a few times. The chain couples TRBV29-1 to TRBJ2-7, with a tentative D call TRBD1 (5 bases). Germline lookup yields CDR1 SQVTM and CDR2 ANQGSEA. Trimming removed 4 bases from V and 5 bases from J, with 15 bases in between. The CDR3 spans 13 residues. The CDR3 DNA reads TGCAGCGTTGGGGGCAGGGATCGGGACGAGCAGTACTTC. Translated, it gives CSVGGRDRDEQYF.

This clone showed up just a few times. The CDR3 DNA reads as TGTGCCAGCAGTGAAAGTTCCAGGGACACAGATACGCAGTATTTT. Its translation is CASSESSRDTDTQYF. The chain has TRBV6-1 and TRBJ2-3; the D gene is possibly TRBD1 (5 bases). Germline CDR1 MNHNS, CDR2 SASEGT. The CDR3 totals 15 residues. V lost 2 bases and J lost 2, with 11 bases in between.

The J gene is TRBJ2-7, the V gene TRBV7-3, with D perhaps matching TRBD2 (6 bases). This CDR3 spans 16 amino acids. Deletions cut 2 bases from V and 0 bases from J, with 14 bases between. CDR1 is SGHTA and CDR2 is FQGTGA in the germline V gene. This chain's CDR3 is CASSLGGLPTSYEQYF. The DNA for the CDR3 is TGTGCCAGCAGCTTAGGGGGACTTCCTACCTCCTACGAGCAGTACTTC.

This rearrangement joins TRBV5-4 to TRBJ2-1; perhaps TRBD1 as D (6 bases). This CDR3 has 16 residues. CDR1 is SGHNT, CDR2 YYREEE, per germline (reference sequence). The CDR3: CAYQGDIGGSYNEQFF. The CDR3 coding sequence is TGTGCGTACCAAGGGGATATAGGGGGCTCCTACAATGAGCAGTTCTTC.

The chain joins TRBV5-1 to TRBJ2-1; D is undetermined. CDR1 is SGHRS and CDR2 is YFSETQ in the germline V gene. The germline V and J ends were trimmed by 2 bases and 4 bases, with 10 bases remaining between them. The CDR3 loop spans 14 amino acids. The DNA for the CDR3 is TGCGCCAGCAGCTTTGGAGAGCTGTACAATGAGCAGTTCTTC. It translates to CASSFGELYNEQFF.

This clone came up a few times. This chain connects TRBV2 to TRBJ2-7; weak D call: TRBD2 (6 bases). The germline V gene has CDR1 SNHLY and CDR2 FYNNEI. The length of the CDR3 is 14 residues. V was cut by 7 bases and J by 3 bases, with 16 bases left in between. For the CDR3, the DNA is TGTGCCAGCAAAACCGGACGGGAGAACTACGAGCAGTACTTC. This sequence encodes CASKTGRENYEQYF.

The gene calls are TRBV28 and TRBJ1-2, with D possibly matching TRBD1 (5 bases). Per germline, CDR1 MDHEN and CDR2 SYDVKM. CDR3 length: 15 residues. V was cut by 5 bases and J by 4 bases, with 17 bases left in between. The chain's CDR3 is CASSRLSGRSYGYTF. DNA of the CDR3: TGTGCCAGCAGTCGGTTGTCGGGACGGAGCTATGGCTACACCTTC.

The V and J genes are TRBV11-3 and TRBJ2-2; D perhaps matches TRBD2 (5 bases). V lost 6 bases and J 2 bases, leaving 13 bases between the germline ends. CDR1 and CDR2 (germline): SGHNT, YENEEA. The CDR3 extends over 15 amino acids. The CDR3 bases are TGTGCCAGCAGATCTCGGACGGGAAACACCGGGGAGCTGTTTTTT. Residues: CASRSRTGNTGELFF.